Following are 26 T cell receptor beta chains from one sample sequenced in a study of shared clonotypes between healthy human individuals. Sequencing used immunoSEQ multiplex PCR; TCRdb keeps in-frame clones, though not all of them. The sample includes 2 million to 2.5 million clones, approximately 90% of them seen just once. Sequenced sample: naive CD4+ T cells from PBMCs. Subset described: CD45RA+ positively selected. The receptor source for this set is a man in his late teens or twenties in good health. Some clones in this sample may be carry-over from other donors' samples.

The rearrangement joins TRBV19 to TRBJ2-7; 8 nucleotides match TRBD2. Germline V gene sequence: CDR1 LNHDA, CDR2 SQIVND (reference sequence). The CDR3 spans 15 residues. Trimming removed 7 bases from V and 2 bases from J; junction bases left unmatched: 10. This CDR3 is CASTIGGEVTYEQYF. CDR3 coding DNA: TGTGCCAGTACTATCGGGGGGGAGGTTACCTACGAGCAGTACTTC.

This clone was seen just once. The chain recombines TRBV6-1 with TRBJ2-1; a possible D gene is TRBD2 (6 bases). CDR3 length: 14 residues. Germline-derived CDR1 and CDR2 are MNHNS and SASEGT. Trimming shortened V by 4 bases and J by 3 bases, and 10 bases separated the two germline ends. CDR3 protein: CASSAGTYYNEQFF. In DNA form, the CDR3 reads TGTGCCAGCAGTGCAGGGACTTACTACAATGAGCAGTTCTTC.

The chain recombines TRBV6-8 with TRBJ2-2, with TRBD2 matching over 7 bases. This CDR3 spans 16 amino acids. From germline, CDR1 is MNHGY and CDR2 SAAAGT. With 8 bases clipped from V and 5 bases from J, the junction kept 14 bases outside the gene matches. This CDR3 is CASCSGDGIWTGELFF. CDR3 nucleotide sequence: TGTGCCAGCTGCAGCGGGGACGGGATATGGACCGGGGAGCTGTTTTTT.

This rearrangement joins TRBV5-1 to TRBJ2-7, with 9 bases that match TRBD2. With 4 bases clipped from V and 7 bases from J, the junction kept 15 bases outside the gene matches. The CDR3 loop spans 16 amino acids. Germline V gene lookup returns CDR1 SGHRS and CDR2 YFSETQ. CDR3 amino acids: CASSGLGLAGVSEQYF. The CDR3 DNA reads as TGCGCCAGCAGCGGGTTGGGGTTAGCGGGAGTCTCAGAGCAGTACTTC.

This clone was observed once. The chain carries TRBV28 and TRBJ1-6; D is uncertain. With 4 bases removed from V and 0 bases from J, the gap between germline ends came to 16 bases. Per the germline V gene, CDR1 is MDHEN and CDR2 is SYDVKM. This CDR3 comprises 18 residues. As DNA, the CDR3 is TGTGCCAGCAGTTCCCCTAGGGCATCGAGCTCCTATAATTCACCCCTCCACTTT. Protein product: CASSSPRASSSYNSPLHF. Full variable domain (missing parts from reference TRBV28 and TRBJ1-6): DVKVTQSSRYLVKRTGEKVFLECVQDMDHENMFWYRQDPGLGLRLIYFSYDVKMKEKGDIPEGYSVSREKKERFSLILESASTNQTSMYLCASSSPRASSSYNSPLHFGNGTRLTVT.

CDR3 region: CASRRDLRDGYTF. CDR3 sequence (DNA): TGTGCCAGCAGGAGAGATTTACGGGATGGCTACACCTTC. The chain combines TRBV6-1 with TRBJ1-2; D not certain. V lost 6 bases and J lost 6, with 14 bases in between. There are 13 residues in the CDR3. The germline V gene has CDR1 MNHNS and CDR2 SASEGT.

The chain has TRBV27 and TRBJ2-5, with a tentative D call TRBD2 (6 bases). V was pared by 4 bases and J by 4 bases, with 10 bases between. The CDR3 has 13 residues. Germline V gives CDR1 MNHEY, CDR2 SMNVEV (reference sequence). Here the CDR3 reads CASSWGVGETQYF. The DNA of the CDR3 is TGTGCCAGCAGTTGGGGGGTTGGAGAGACCCAGTACTTC.

V and J are TRBV19 and TRBJ2-2, with no clear D. CDR1 is LNHDA and CDR2 is SQIVND in the germline V gene (reference sequence). This CDR3 is built from 16 residues. The V gene lost 2 bases and the J gene lost 0 bases, with 10 bases spanning the gap. Here the CDR3 reads CASSIKRASNTGELFF. As DNA, the CDR3 is TGTGCCAGTAGTATAAAAAGGGCCTCGAACACCGGGGAGCTGTTTTTT.

Comments on this clone: The junction differs from germline at one of its ends, possibly a read error. This rearrangement joins TRBV4-1 to TRBJ2-5, with 7 bases that match TRBD2. The CDR3 is 16 residues long. CDR1 and CDR2 from the germline V gene are MGHRA and YSYEKL. The CDR3 DNA reads TGCGTCAGCAGCCCAGGAGGTGTGGCGGGAGAAGAGACCCAGTACTTC. Protein: CVSSPGGVAGEETQYF.

V gene TRBV10-1 combines with J gene TRBJ2-7; 10 bases match TRBD2. The V gene end was trimmed by 2 bases and the J gene end by 3 bases; junction bases not matched to a gene: 4. The CDR3 sequence is 15 residues long. Germline V gives CDR1 WNHNN, CDR2 SYGVQD (reference sequence). Written as DNA, the CDR3 is TGCGCCAGCAGTGAGGGGCTAGCGGGGGACTACGAGCAGTACTTC. This codes for CASSEGLAGDYEQYF.

The CDR3 bases are TGTGCCATCAATTACTCGGGCGGGAGGGACTACAATGAGCAGTTCTTC. Protein product: CAINYSGGRDYNEQFF. This sequence joins TRBV10-3 and TRBJ2-1; TRBD2 agrees at 9 bases. Germline V gene lookup returns CDR1 ENHRY and CDR2 SYGVKD. J was trimmed by 3 bases and V by 7 bases; bases with no gene match: 10. The CDR3 runs 16 residues.

This sequence joins TRBV7-9 and TRBJ1-4; tentatively, D is TRBD1 (5 bases). Deletions cut 1 base from V and 3 bases from J, with 15 bases between. The CDR3 contains 17 residues. CDR1 is SEHNR and CDR2 is FQNEAQ in the germline V gene (reference sequence). The CDR3 DNA follows: TGTGCCAGCAGCTTAGTCGCAGGGCCCGTCCCTAATGAAAAACTGTTTTTT. It encodes CASSLVAGPVPNEKLFF.

The gene calls are TRBV18 and TRBJ2-2, with D possibly called TRBD1 or TRBD2 (5 bases each). V was clipped by 1 base and J by 6 bases, with 18 bases between them. Germline V gene data show CDR1 as KGHSH and CDR2 as LQKENI. CDR3 size: 17 residues. CDR3: CASSPLHLGTMAGELFF. The CDR3 nucleotides read TGTGCCAGCTCACCACTACACCTCGGGACGATGGCCGGGGAGCTGTTTTTT. The whole variable domain, filled in from reference TRBV18 and TRBJ2-2, reads NAGVMQNPRHLVRRRGQEARLRCSPMKGHSHVYWYRQLPEEGLKFMVYLQKENIIDESGMPKERFSAEFPKEGPSILRIQQVVRGDSAAYFCASSPLHLGTMAGELFFGEGSRLTVL.

The chain links TRBV15 to TRBJ2-7; TRBD1 agrees at 7 bases. Germline values: CDR1 LNHNV, CDR2 YYDKDF (reference sequence). CDR3 length equals 13 residues. J lost 11 bases, V lost 0 bases, and 7 bases had no gene match. The CDR3 loop is CATSREKQGWEYF. In nucleotides, the CDR3 is TGTGCCACCAGCAGAGAGAAACAGGGGTGGGAGTACTTC.

The chain carries TRBV4-3 and TRBJ2-4, with 12 nucleotides matching TRBD2. The CDR3 has 15 amino acids. V was clipped by 3 bases and J by 10 bases; unmatched bases: 7. Germline CDR1 LGHNA, CDR2 YSLEER. For the CDR3, the DNA is TGCGCCAGCAGCCAGTCTAGCGGGAGGGCCGAAATTCAGTACTTC. Its protein is CASSQSSGRAEIQYF.

The rearrangement links TRBV18 to TRBJ2-1; 7 bases fit TRBD1. V shed 2 bases, J shed 7 bases, and the junction held 11 bases outside the gene matches. CDR1 and CDR2 (germline): KGHSH, LQKENI. The CDR3 length is 16 residues. CDR3 nucleotide sequence: TGTGCCAGCTCACCAGGTACCACAGGGGTGCGAAATGAGCAGTTCTTC. This translates into CASSPGTTGVRNEQFF.

The J gene is TRBJ2-7, the V gene TRBV19; possibly TRBD1 or TRBD2 for D (5 bases each). Germline V gene data show CDR1 as LNHDA and CDR2 as SQIVND (reference sequence). V was pared by 4 bases and J by 2 bases, with 15 bases between. The CDR3 loop spans 15 amino acids. The CDR3 protein is CASSTRGAEAYEQYF. CDR3 bases: TGTGCCAGTAGTACTAGAGGGGCGGAAGCCTACGAGCAGTACTTC.

V is TRBV2 and J is TRBJ2-5; 7 bases are a match to TRBD1. The germline CDR1 and CDR2 sequences are SNHLY and FYNNEI. This CDR3 has 15 residues. The V and J ends lost 5 bases and 2 bases, in that order; junction bases with no gene match: 8. CDR3 amino acids: CASSITGATQETQYF. The CDR3 nucleotides are TGTGCCAGCAGTATTACAGGGGCCACACAAGAGACCCAGTACTTC.

V and J are TRBV5-4 and TRBJ2-7; D possibly corresponds to TRBD1 (6 bases). Germline CDR1 reads SGHNT; CDR2 reads YYREEE (reference sequence). The length of the CDR3 is 15 residues. V was trimmed by 4 bases and J by 5 bases, leaving 19 bases between them. CDR3 nucleotides: TGTGCCAGCAGCCGCGGACAGCCCTCTACTGACGAGCAGTACTTC. Translating it yields CASSRGQPSTDEQYF.

The chain carries TRBV19 and TRBJ1-4; 9 bases are shared with TRBD1. The CDR3 is 16 residues long. The germline CDR1 and CDR2 sequences are LNHDA and SQIVND (reference sequence). The V and J ends lost 3 bases and 7 bases, in that order; junction bases with no gene match: 9. CDR3 region: CASSMGQGGVSEKLFF. DNA of the CDR3: TGTGCCAGTAGTATGGGACAGGGAGGAGTGTCTGAAAAACTGTTTTTT.

The V and J genes are TRBV11-2 and TRBJ2-3; 10 bases agree with TRBD1. Looked up from germline, CDR1 is SGHAT and CDR2 is FQNNGV. V shed 4 bases and J 3 bases; nucleotides not matched to a gene: 10. The CDR3 loop spans 17 amino acids. The CDR3 DNA reads as TGTGCCAGCAGCTCCGACAGGGGGCGCTGGGGTACAGATACGCAGTATTTT. This codes for CASSSDRGRWGTDTQYF.

This chain uses TRBV5-6 with TRBJ1-1, with D hard to call. Germline CDR1 reads SGHDT; CDR2 reads YYEEEE. The V end lost 4 bases, the J end lost 3 bases, and 13 bases lay between the germline ends. The CDR3 is made up of 14 amino acids. The DNA for the CDR3 is TGTGCCAGCAGCCTTGGGATAAAGGACACTGAAGCTTTCTTT. Translated: CASSLGIKDTEAFF.

The rearrangement links TRBV19 to TRBJ2-3; the D call may be TRBD1 or TRBD2 (5 bases each). Looked up from germline, CDR1 is LNHDA and CDR2 is SQIVND (reference sequence). The CDR3 is 15 amino acids. V was shortened by 7 bases and J by 3 bases, with 17 bases between the two germline ends. Written as DNA, the CDR3 is TGTGCCAGTAAACCTTTGAGGGGTCAAACAGATACGCAGTATTTT. It yields the protein CASKPLRGQTDTQYF. Combining the CDR3 with reference TRBV19 and TRBJ2-3 gives the whole variable domain DGGITQSPKYLFRKEGQNVTLSCEQNLNHDAMYWYRQDPGQGLRLIYYSQIVNDFQKGDIAEGYSVSREKKESFPLTVTSAQKNPTAFYLCASKPLRGQTDTQYFGPGTRLTVL.

This clone was detected once. This chain links TRBV28 with TRBJ2-1; D is possibly TRBD1 (6 bases). The CDR3 is 14 residues long. CDR1 and CDR2 (germline): MDHEN, SYDVKM. Trimming pared 5 bases from V and 0 bases from J, leaving 8 bases between. The CDR3 loop reads CASSTQGSYNEQFF. CDR3 sequence (DNA): TGTGCCAGCAGTACACAGGGCTCCTACAATGAGCAGTTCTTC.

This sequence joins TRBV5-6 and TRBJ2-1; 7 positions agree with TRBD1. J was trimmed by 10 bases and V by 4 bases; bases with no gene match: 17. The germline gives CDR1 SGHDT, CDR2 YYEEEE. The CDR3 is 16 residues long. The CDR3 loop reads CASSIPGQPSLEEQFF. The CDR3 DNA reads TGTGCCAGCAGCATTCCGGGACAGCCATCTCTTGAGGAGCAGTTCTTC.

A single count supports this clone. The gene calls are TRBV15 and TRBJ2-7, with 7 bases lining up with TRBD2. The CDR3 has 18 residues. Germline-derived CDR1 and CDR2 are LNHNV and YYDKDF (reference sequence). The V gene end was trimmed by 0 bases and the J gene end by 0 bases; junction bases not matched to a gene: 11. DNA for the CDR3: TGTGCCACCAGCAGAGATGTTCCTAGCGGAAGATCCTCCTACGAGCAGTACTTC. This gives the protein CATSRDVPSGRSSYEQYF.